The next 16 T cell receptor beta chains were all read from a single sample in a study of CD8+ T cells in alopecia areata (dated by TCRdb to the late 2010s). The time point label here, explained by the study, means: around 26 weeks on oral tofacitinib. In light of the paper, this sample's treatment or condition label describes: oral pan-JAK inhibitor, 5-10 mg twice daily. To prepare the library, the immunoSEQ multiplex PCR assay was applied. For TCR sequencing, RNA was extracted from every sample and reverse transcribed into cDNA to serve as template. TCRdb stores this immuneACCESS table with in-frame sequences only. Part of the clones is absent; in the studies checked, under half of the shortfall reflects unresolved V genes, and no reason is known for the rest. This sample has about 100,000 clones in its table, and around 83% of those were observed once. The top ten clones comprise over 20% of the sample.

The input for sequencing was CD8+ T cells sorted from blood, taken at week 24, from a patient treated with tofacitinib. The source of these receptors is a human donor with alopecia areata.

The genes are TRBV7-2 and TRBJ1-2; D gene uncertain. Trimming cost V 6 bases and J 4 bases, with 15 bases left between them. CDR1 is SGHTA and CDR2 is FQGNSA in the germline V gene. This CDR3 is built from 14 residues. CDR3: CASRSLGETYGYTF. The CDR3 nucleotides read TGTGCCAGCAGGAGTTTAGGAGAGACCTATGGCTACACCTTC.

This clone appeared a few times. This chain uses TRBV9 with TRBJ2-1; D unclear. The CDR3 contains 14 residues. The germline V gene has CDR1 SGDLS and CDR2 YYNGEE. V shed 0 bases and J shed 6 bases, with 10 bases lying between them. The chain's CDR3 is CASSVVISVNEQFF. The CDR3 DNA sequence: TGTGCCAGCAGCGTAGTTATCAGCGTCAATGAGCAGTTCTTC.

The chain combines TRBV11-2 with TRBJ2-1; tentatively, D is TRBD1 (6 bases). CDR1 is SGHAT and CDR2 is FQNNGV in the germline V gene. CDR3 length: 15 amino acids. V was shortened by 3 bases and J by 1 base, with 10 bases between the two germline ends. This CDR3 is CASSFLQGSYNEQFF. Written as DNA, the CDR3 is TGTGCCAGCAGCTTTTTACAGGGATCCTACAATGAGCAGTTCTTC.

This rearrangement joins TRBV27 to TRBJ2-7; D gene unclear. The germline CDR1 and CDR2 sequences are MNHEY and SMNVEV (reference sequence). Trimming cost V 5 bases and J 4 bases, with 15 bases left between them. This CDR3 comprises 14 residues. The CDR3 DNA follows: TGTGCCAGCAGTACAAGGCGTAATCGGTACGAGCAGTACTTC. It translates to CASSTRRNRYEQYF.

This clone turned up a few times. This chain links TRBV29-1 with TRBJ1-2; TRBD1 aligns across 8 bases. Germline V CDR1 and CDR2: SQVTM, ANQGSEA. This CDR3 comprises 12 residues. After removal of 4 bases from V and 6 bases from J, the junction contained 4 bases not matched to a gene. DNA for the CDR3: TGCAGCGTTGGGACAGGGACCAATGGCTACACCTTC. As protein: CSVGTGTNGYTF.

The gene calls are TRBV10-3 and TRBJ2-7; 10 bases are a match to TRBD2. From germline, CDR1 is ENHRY and CDR2 SYGVKD. V lost 2 bases to trimming and J lost 3 bases; unmatched junction nucleotides: 4. The CDR3 runs to 15 residues. CDR3 sequence reads: CAISEPLAGNYEQYF. In nucleotides, the CDR3 is TGTGCCATCAGTGAGCCACTAGCGGGGAACTACGAGCAGTACTTC.

The chain links TRBV5-1 to TRBJ1-1; 7 positions agree with TRBD1. This CDR3 contains 16 residues. Germline CDR1 reads SGHRS; CDR2 reads YFSETQ. Losses at the gene ends were 3 bases for V and 1 base for J; bases not matched to a gene: 9. The CDR3 protein is CASSWLTGRGNTEAFF. DNA of the CDR3: TGCGCCAGCAGCTGGCTGACAGGGCGGGGGAACACTGAAGCTTTCTTT.

This clone came up a few times. This sequence may be a read error, since a much larger clone differs from it by one base. J is TRBJ2-7 and V is TRBV9; 8 nucleotides agree with TRBD2. The CDR3 totals 13 residues. Trimming removed 3 bases from V and 4 bases from J; junction bases left unmatched: 3. The germline gives CDR1 SGDLS, CDR2 YYNGEE. The CDR3 DNA sequence: TGTGCCAGCAGCGGTAGCGGGGCTTACGAGCAGTACTTC. Translated, it gives CASSGSGAYEQYF.

This chain uses TRBV5-6 with TRBJ2-1, with 14 bases that match TRBD2. CDR1 SGHDT and CDR2 YYEEEE come from the germline V gene. J gave up 7 bases and V 1 base, and 10 bases lay outside the gene matches. The CDR3 is 18 amino acids. This chain's CDR3 is CASSLPLWTSGGMNEQFF. In DNA form, the CDR3 reads TGTGCCAGCAGCTTGCCACTTTGGACTAGCGGGGGGATGAATGAGCAGTTCTTC. Combining the CDR3 with reference TRBV5-6 and TRBJ2-1 gives the whole variable domain DAGVTQSPTHLIKTRGQQVTLRCSPKSGHDTVSWYQQALGQGPQFIFQYYEEEERQRGNFPDRFSGHQFPNYSSELNVNALLLGDSALYLCASSLPLWTSGGMNEQFFGPGTRLTVL.

Regarding this clone: Germline is not matched at one junction end, which may reflect a read error. The rearrangement joins TRBV19 to TRBJ1-3; D not certain. This CDR3 comprises 15 residues. The germline V gene encodes CDR1 LNHDA and CDR2 SQIVND (reference sequence). CDR3 DNA: TGTGCCTGTAGTATCCGGGATTTCTCTGGAAACACCATATATTTT. This encodes CACSIRDFSGNTIYF.

V is TRBV4-1 and J is TRBJ2-2; 9 bases align to TRBD1. The CDR3 is 14 amino acids. Germline trimming cut 3 bases from V and 9 bases from J; bases unmatched to any gene: 5. From germline, CDR1 is MGHRA and CDR2 YSYEKL. The CDR3 DNA follows: TGCGCCAGCAGCCAGGGACAGGGTTTCCGGGAGCTGTTTTTT. The encoded protein is CASSQGQGFRELFF.

V gene TRBV27 combines with J gene TRBJ2-7; D uncertain. V shed 0 bases and J shed 4 bases, with 16 bases lying between them. There are 16 residues in the CDR3. Germline V gene data show CDR1 as MNHEY and CDR2 as SMNVEV (reference sequence). In nucleotides, the CDR3 is TGTGCCAGCAGTTTATCAGCAGGCAACTTGGGGTACGAGCAGTACTTC. Encoded protein: CASSLSAGNLGYEQYF.

The CDR3 sequence: CASSQALAGGRDTGELFF. CDR3 coding DNA: TGCGCCAGCAGCCAAGCTCTAGCGGGGGGCCGGGACACCGGGGAGCTGTTTTTT. V is TRBV4-3 and J is TRBJ2-2; TRBD2 agrees at 11 bases. V lost 1 base and J lost 3; bases outside the gene matches: 7. Germline V CDR1 and CDR2: LGHNA, YSLEER. The length of the CDR3 is 18 residues.

The DNA for the CDR3 is TGTGCCAGCAGTGAGAGATCGGGGGCTAACTATGGCTACACCTTC. It yields the protein CASSERSGANYGYTF. The J gene is TRBJ1-2, the V gene TRBV2, with D maybe TRBD1 (5 bases). Per the germline V gene, CDR1 is SNHLY and CDR2 is FYNNEI. The CDR3 has 15 residues. V gave up 3 bases and J gave up 0 bases, with 11 bases separating them.

The rearrangement joins TRBV4-3 to TRBJ2-7, with 8 bases fitting TRBD2. The CDR3 loop spans 18 amino acids. The germline V gene has CDR1 LGHNA and CDR2 YSLEER. The trim removed 0 bases at V and 0 bases at J, leaving 10 bases unmatched. The CDR3 is CASSQDRHRGGHSYEQYF. Here the CDR3 DNA reads TGCGCCAGCAGCCAAGATCGACACCGGGGGGGCCACTCCTACGAGCAGTACTTC.

V usage is TRBV19 and J usage is TRBJ1-6; D is ambiguous. The germline CDR1 and CDR2 sequences are LNHDA and SQIVND (reference sequence). The CDR3 loop spans 16 amino acids. Trimming took 8 bases from V and 10 from J, leaving 24 bases between them. CDR3 in amino acids: CASQHPGREEGSPLHF. The CDR3 bases are TGTGCCAGTCAACACCCCGGGCGTGAGGAGGGCTCACCCCTCCACTTT.